Listed here are 30 T cell receptor beta chains from one sample, sequenced in a study of cytomegalovirus exposure and HLA in healthy donors. The PCR used 60 Vbeta and 13 Jbeta primers. Sequencing was performed with immunoSEQ multiplex PCR; in TCRdb, only in-frame clones are kept and a portion is missing. The sample consists of 150,000 to 200,000 clones, 80% of them appearing once. The material sequenced was PBMCs. These receptors all stem from a woman between 45 and 60 years old in good health and CMV-seropositive.

This chain uses TRBV30 with TRBJ2-7; weak D call: TRBD2 (5 bases). The V end lost 2 bases, the J end lost 0 bases, and 8 bases lay between the germline ends. The CDR3 runs to 13 residues. Per the germline V gene, CDR1 is GTSNPN and CDR2 is SVGIG (reference sequence). The CDR3 bases are TGTGCCTGGAGTCCCGGGGTCTCCTACGAGCAGTACTTC. Protein sequence: CAWSPGVSYEQYF.

The chain combines TRBV30 with TRBJ2-1; 7 bases map to TRBD2. This CDR3 has 16 amino acids. Germline values: CDR1 GTSNPN, CDR2 SVGIG (reference sequence). V lost 0 bases, J lost 3 bases, and 8 bases stayed unmatched. In DNA form, the CDR3 reads TGTGCCTGGAGTGTGGGCGGGGGTTCAAACTACAATGAGCAGTTCTTC. It codes for CAWSVGGGSNYNEQFF.

The V and J genes are TRBV4-3 and TRBJ1-4, with TRBD1 matching 7 bases. This CDR3 contains 16 residues. Trimming cost V 3 bases and J 5 bases; bases outside gene matches: 9. Germline CDR1 is LGHNA and CDR2 is YSLEER. The CDR3 spells CASSHNLGQLNEKLFF. As DNA, the CDR3 is TGCGCCAGCAGCCACAACTTGGGACAGCTCAATGAAAAACTGTTTTTT.

This rearrangement joins TRBV13 to TRBJ2-7, with D possibly being TRBD1 (6 bases). The V and J ends lost 0 bases and 3 bases respectively, with 6 bases between them. This CDR3 region has 13 residues. Germline CDR1 reads PRHDT; CDR2 reads FYEKMQ (reference sequence). CDR3 bases: TGTGCCAGCAGCTTAGGCAGGGGCTACGAGCAGTACTTC. Translating it yields CASSLGRGYEQYF.

The chain couples TRBV7-2 to TRBJ1-2; TRBD1 agrees at 7 bases. Germline V gives CDR1 SGHTA, CDR2 FQGNSA. The CDR3 has 13 amino acids. The V gene end was trimmed by 6 bases and the J gene end by 2 bases; junction bases not matched to a gene: 3. CDR3 nucleotides: TGTGCCAGCAGTGTGACAGGGAACTATGGCTACACCTTC. This translates into CASSVTGNYGYTF.

CDR3 amino acids: CASSWTSATDTQYF. The CDR3 bases are TGTGCCAGCAGTTGGACTAGCGCCACAGATACGCAGTATTTT. The chain links TRBV2 to TRBJ2-3, with TRBD2 matching over 9 bases. J was trimmed by 2 bases and V by 5 bases; bases with no gene match: 2. CDR1 and CDR2 from the germline V gene are SNHLY and FYNNEI. This CDR3 is 14 amino acids long. Together with reference TRBV2 and TRBJ2-3, the CDR3 gives the full variable domain: EPEVTQTPSHQVTQMGQEVILRCVPISNHLYFYWYRQILGQKVEFLVSFYNNEISEKSEIFDDQFSVERPDGSNFTLKIRSTKLEDSAMYFCASSWTSATDTQYFGPGTRLTVL.

This chain links TRBV29-1 with TRBJ2-1; 9 nucleotides line up with TRBD2. After removal of 1 base from V and 6 bases from J, the junction contained 7 bases not matched to a gene. Germline CDR1 reads SQVTM; CDR2 reads ANQGSEA. This CDR3 spans 15 amino acids. CDR3 protein: CSVEGTSAPFNEQFF. The CDR3 DNA sequence: TGCAGCGTTGAAGGGACTAGCGCTCCATTCAATGAGCAGTTCTTC.

V and J are TRBV30 and TRBJ2-2; 11 nucleotides match TRBD1. CDR3 size: 15 residues. V lost 2 bases to trimming and J lost 7 bases; unmatched junction nucleotides: 6. CDR1 is GTSNPN and CDR2 is SVGIG in the germline V gene (reference sequence). The CDR3 DNA follows: TGTGCCTGGAGTAGTGGACAGGGGGCGGGCGGGGAGCTGTTTTTT. Translation gives CAWSSGQGAGGELFF.

This clone was counted a single time. This sequence joins TRBV25-1 and TRBJ1-3; no reliable D call. CDR1 is MGHDK, CDR2 SYGVNS, per germline. Trimming cost V 5 bases and J 1 base, with 9 bases left between them. This CDR3 spans 14 amino acids. CDR3 region: CASSPTQSGNTIYF. In DNA form, the CDR3 reads TGTGCCAGCAGTCCCACGCAGTCTGGAAACACCATATATTTT.

The V call is TRBV7-8, the J call TRBJ1-5; possible D gene TRBD1, 5 bases. V lost 5 bases and J 0 bases, leaving 29 bases between the germline ends. Germline CDR1 SGHVS, CDR2 FQNEAQ. The CDR3 is made up of 21 amino acids. The chain's CDR3 is CASSPLRIYATDSNSNQPQHF. The CDR3 DNA reads as TGTGCCAGCAGCCCATTGAGGATTTATGCGACCGACAGTAATAGCAATCAGCCCCAGCATTTT.

This rearrangement joins TRBV29-1 to TRBJ1-1; a weak D match, TRBD1 (6 bases). Trimming shortened V by 7 bases and J by 7 bases, and 25 bases separated the two germline ends. Germline V gives CDR1 SQVTM, CDR2 ANQGSEA. This CDR3 is 15 amino acids long. DNA of the CDR3: TGCAGCGGGAAGAATAGTTACAGGGAGAATGTTGAAGCTTTCTTT. It is translated as CSGKNSYRENVEAFF.

The table lists this clone with a few counts. The rearrangement uses TRBV21-1 and TRBJ1-1. TRBV21-1 is marked as a pseudogene. This CDR3 region has 10 residues. CDR3 sequence (DNA): TGTGCCAGCCCCTGGGGGGGAGCTTTCTTT. Translation gives CASPWGGAFF.

This chain joins TRBV28 and TRBJ1-5; 9 bases align to TRBD1. V trimming: 6 bases; J trimming: 5 bases; junction bases outside the gene matches: 8. The CDR3 spans 15 residues. Germline lookup yields CDR1 MDHEN and CDR2 SYDVKM. The CDR3: CASRGTGGLYQPQHF. CDR3 coding DNA: TGTGCCAGCAGGGGAACAGGGGGCCTCTATCAGCCCCAGCATTTT.

V and J are TRBV11-2 and TRBJ2-3; TRBD2 agrees at 7 bases. V was clipped by 3 bases and J by 0 bases; unmatched bases: 3. The germline V gene has CDR1 SGHAT and CDR2 FQNNGV. The CDR3 runs 15 residues. The CDR3 region is CASSLTSPSTDTQYF. CDR3 bases: TGTGCCAGCAGCTTGACTAGCCCGAGCACAGATACGCAGTATTTT.

The chain is built from TRBV25-1 and TRBJ2-2; D is uncertain. The CDR3 length is 14 residues. The ends were cut back, 8 bases at V and 0 bases at J, with 10 bases in the middle. The germline V gene has CDR1 MGHDK and CDR2 SYGVNS. CDR3: CASRGATNTGELFF. The CDR3 DNA sequence: TGTGCCAGCCGAGGCGCCACGAACACCGGGGAGCTGTTTTTT.

This clone was seen only a few times. The rearrangement uses TRBV7-3 and TRBJ1-1; no reliable D call. The CDR3 runs to 15 residues. The V gene lost 1 base and the J gene lost 0 bases, with 9 bases spanning the gap. Germline V gene data show CDR1 as SGHTA and CDR2 as FQGTGA. The CDR3 DNA sequence: TGTGCCAGCAGCTTAAACGGCGGCCTGAACACTGAAGCTTTCTTT. Its translation: CASSLNGGLNTEAFF.

The chain combines TRBV7-3 with TRBJ1-1, with a possible D match to TRBD1 (5 bases). The germline gives CDR1 SGHTA, CDR2 FQGTGA. The V end was cut by 2 bases, the J end by 1 base, with 11 bases between. The CDR3 has 15 residues. The CDR3 spells CASSLDPGGNTEAFF. CDR3 coding DNA: TGTGCCAGCAGCTTAGACCCGGGGGGGAACACTGAAGCTTTCTTT.

This rearrangement joins TRBV2 to TRBJ1-1; no clear D. The CDR3 extends over 13 amino acids. The V end lost 5 bases, the J end lost 2 bases, and 9 bases lay between the germline ends. Germline V gene lookup returns CDR1 SNHLY and CDR2 FYNNEI. The CDR3 nucleotides read TGTGCCAGCAGTTCCGGGGAAAACACTGAAGCTTTCTTT. Its protein product is CASSSGENTEAFF.

The genes are TRBV5-1 and TRBJ2-7, with 7 bases fitting TRBD1. Trimming cost V 4 bases and J 3 bases; bases outside gene matches: 4. The CDR3 has 13 amino acids. The germline gives CDR1 SGHRS, CDR2 YFSETQ. The CDR3: CASSRDRYYEQYF. The CDR3 DNA sequence: TGCGCCAGCAGCCGGGACAGATACTACGAGCAGTACTTC.

The rearrangement uses TRBV28 and TRBJ2-5, with 8 nucleotides matching TRBD2. The J call may be wrong; the DNA end is better matched by TRBJ2-7. Germline V gene lookup returns CDR1 MDHEN and CDR2 SYDVKM. The CDR3 runs to 14 residues. The CDR3, as DNA: TGTGCCAGCAGTTTAAGGAGCGGGAGTTTCGAGCAGTACTTC. Protein: CASSLRSGSFEQYF.

This clone was detected only once. The chain links TRBV5-4 to TRBJ1-3; 9 bases are shared with TRBD1. The CDR3 has 16 residues. V was pared by 1 base and J by 1 base, with 3 bases of the junction left unmatched. CDR1 and CDR2 (germline): SGHNT, YYREEE (reference sequence). The CDR3 spells CASSLQTGGSGNTIYF. In DNA form, the CDR3 reads TGTGCCAGCAGCTTGCAGACAGGGGGTTCTGGAAACACCATATATTTT.

The chain combines TRBV5-1 with TRBJ2-1; perhaps TRBD2 as D (6 bases). The CDR3 covers 16 residues. Germline V lookup: CDR1 SGHRS, CDR2 YFSETQ. Trimming removed 0 bases from V and 4 bases from J, with 14 bases in between. In DNA form, the CDR3 reads TGCGCCAGCAGCTTGGTAGCGGCCAGACCTTACAATGAGCAGTTCTTC. Translation gives CASSLVAARPYNEQFF.

V is TRBV6-1 and J is TRBJ2-5, with D unresolved. Per the germline V gene, CDR1 is MNHNS and CDR2 is SASEGT. V lost 3 bases and J lost 2, with 10 bases in between. CDR3 size: 14 residues. The CDR3 coding sequence is TGTGCCAGCAGTGACCTAGGCCATCAAGAGACCCAGTACTTC. Its translation: CASSDLGHQETQYF.

Comment on this clone: At the DNA level, this CDR3 is encoded by other sequences in the same sample as well. The genes are TRBV9 and TRBJ2-2; the D is unclear. V was cut by 0 bases and J by 4 bases, with 4 bases left in between. Per the germline V gene, CDR1 is SGDLS and CDR2 is YYNGEE. The CDR3 runs to 13 residues. The CDR3 DNA follows: TGTGCCAGCAGCGTAGGCGGCACCGGGGAGCTGTTTTTT. Encoded protein: CASSVGGTGELFF.

The sample holds a few counts of this clone. The chain uses TRBV2 and TRBJ2-3; D is ambiguous. CDR3 length: 14 amino acids. The ends were cut back, 4 bases at V and 2 bases at J, with 10 bases in the middle. Germline-derived CDR1 and CDR2 are SNHLY and FYNNEI. CDR3 sequence reads: CASSGRRVTDTQYF. The CDR3 nucleotides read TGTGCCAGCAGTGGTAGAAGAGTCACAGATACGCAGTATTTT.

V gene TRBV27 combines with J gene TRBJ2-7; 11 bases fit TRBD2. The germline gives CDR1 MNHEY, CDR2 SMNVEV (reference sequence). CDR3 length: 15 amino acids. The trim removed 5 bases at V and 7 bases at J, leaving 10 bases unmatched. The CDR3 bases are TGTGCCAGCAGTCTCCGGGATAGCGGGAGGGTGGAGCAGTACTTC. It specifies CASSLRDSGRVEQYF.

The gene calls are TRBV9 and TRBJ2-3; 8 positions agree with TRBD2. The CDR3 totals 15 residues. The germline CDR1 and CDR2 sequences are SGDLS and YYNGEE. V gave up 7 bases and J gave up 1 base; unmatched junction bases: 8. In nucleotides, the CDR3 is TGTGCCAGCGGATTCAGAGCGGGGGGCACAGATACGCAGTATTTT. It translates to CASGFRAGGTDTQYF.

The chain combines TRBV11-3 with TRBJ1-1; tentatively, D is TRBD1 (6 bases). The CDR3 sequence is 14 residues long. CDR1 is SGHNT, CDR2 YENEEA, per germline. V was trimmed by 5 bases and J by 5 bases, leaving 15 bases between them. The CDR3 nucleotides read TGTGCCAGCAGCCGATCAGGGGTAAGGACTGAAGCTTTCTTT. Translated: CASSRSGVRTEAFF.

This clone occurred a few times. The chain has TRBV7-2 and TRBJ2-5, with 8 bases that match TRBD2. The J call may not be correct, given that the DNA end is closer to TRBJ2-7. The length of the CDR3 is 16 residues. CDR1 and CDR2 (germline): SGHTA, FQGNSA. CDR3 sequence reads: CASSLARGTSGYEQYF. The CDR3 nucleotides are TGTGCCAGCAGCTTAGCGAGGGGGACTAGTGGGTACGAGCAGTACTTC.

The CDR3 reads CASSLYLAGTPSTDTQYF. CDR3 sequence (DNA): TGTGCCAGCAGCTTATACCTAGCGGGGACCCCTAGCACAGATACGCAGTATTTT. The chain couples TRBV13 to TRBJ2-3, with 9 bases lining up with TRBD2. The J segment lost 0 bases and the V segment lost 2 bases, leaving 9 bases of the junction unmatched. CDR1 is PRHDT, CDR2 FYEKMQ, per germline (reference sequence). This CDR3 is built from 18 residues.